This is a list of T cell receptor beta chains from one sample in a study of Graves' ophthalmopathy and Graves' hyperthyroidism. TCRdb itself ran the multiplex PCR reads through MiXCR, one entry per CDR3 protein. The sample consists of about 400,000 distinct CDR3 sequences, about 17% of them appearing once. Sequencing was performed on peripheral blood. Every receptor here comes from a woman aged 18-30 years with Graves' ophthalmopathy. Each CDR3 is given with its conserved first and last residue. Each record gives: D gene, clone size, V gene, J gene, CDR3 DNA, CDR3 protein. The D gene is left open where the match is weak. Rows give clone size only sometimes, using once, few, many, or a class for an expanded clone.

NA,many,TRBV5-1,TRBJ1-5,TGCGCCAGCAGCTTGACTGGGGGCGCGGGGCAGCCCCAGCATTTT,CASSLTGGAGQPQHF
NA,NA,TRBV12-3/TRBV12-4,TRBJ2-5,TGTGCCAGCAGTTTGACAGCAAACGGGGAGACCCAGTACTTC,CASSLTANGETQYF
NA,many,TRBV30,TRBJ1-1,TGTGCCTGGAGGGGCCTGAACACTGAAGCTTTCTTT,CAWRGLNTEAFF
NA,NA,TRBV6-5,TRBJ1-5,TGTGCCAGCACTTGGGGGCAGGGCGGGAATCAGCCCCAGCATTTT,CASTWGQGGNQPQHF
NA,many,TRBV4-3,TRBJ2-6,TGCGCCAGCAGCCCCTCACTGGGGAGGAGCTCTGGGGCCAACGTCCTGACTTTC,CASSPSLGRSSGANVLTF
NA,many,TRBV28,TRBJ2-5,TGTGCCAGCAGGGAGAACCAAGAGACCCAGTACTTC,CASRENQETQYF
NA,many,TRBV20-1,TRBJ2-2,TGCAGTGCAGATGGAACCGGGGAGCTGTTTTTT,CSADGTGELFF
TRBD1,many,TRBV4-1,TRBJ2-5,TGCGCCAGCAGCCAATACACCACAGGGGGCGTCTACGAGACCCAGTACTTC,CASSQYTTGGVYETQYF
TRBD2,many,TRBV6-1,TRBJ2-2,TGTGCCAGCGGACTAGCGCTGAACACCGGGGAGCTGTTTTTT,CASGLALNTGELFF
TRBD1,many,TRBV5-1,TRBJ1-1,TGCGCCAGCAGCTCAGGGGGTGATACTGAAGCTTTCTTT,CASSSGGDTEAFF
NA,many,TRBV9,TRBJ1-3,TGTGCCAGCAGCGTTTTAGGGGGTGGAAACACCATATATTTT,CASSVLGGGNTIYF